A selection of T cell receptor beta chains follows, all from one sample in a study of T cells in Graves' hyperthyroidism and ophthalmopathy. TCRdb fed the multiplex PCR reads into MiXCR, producing one record per CDR3 protein. The table shows about 610,000 distinct CDR3 sequences, with more than 15% occurring only once. Sequencing was done on a sample of blood. The receptors derive from a woman aged 40-49 years with Graves' ophthalmopathy. The CDR3 runs from the conserved cysteine through the conserved F or W. Fields, in order: D gene, V gene, J gene, clone size, CDR3 DNA, CDR3 protein. The D gene is left open where the match is weak. A row's size may be missing; if present it is once, few, many or a size class.

>.|TRBV20-1|TRBJ1-2|many
TGCAGTGCTAGAGATATCGGCGATGGGGGGGACTATGGCTACACCTTC
CSARDIGDGGDYGYTF
>.|TRBV6-1|TRBJ2-7|few
TGTGCCAGCGATATAGGGGGGGCAGGAGGGGAGCAGTACTTC
CASDIGGAGGEQYF
>TRBD1|TRBV5-1|TRBJ2-7|many
TGCGCCAGCAGACTGGGACAGGGAAGCGAGCAGTACTTC
CASRLGQGSEQYF
>.|TRBV30|TRBJ1-4|many
TGTGCCTGGAGGACGGGCGGGGAAAAACTGTTTTTT
CAWRTGGEKLFF
>.|TRBV29-1|TRBJ2-3|many
TGCAGCGTTGACCTTCAGGGCAGGGCGACAGATACGCAGTATTTT
CSVDLQGRATDTQYF
>.|TRBV19|TRBJ1-5|few
TGTGCCAGTAGTATAAACCCGGGATTCAATCAGCCCCAGCATTTT
CASSINPGFNQPQHF
>.|TRBV28|TRBJ2-3|few
TGTGCCAGCAGTCAAGGGAGCGTTTTCACAGATACGCAGTATTTT
CASSQGSVFTDTQYF
>TRBD1|TRBV5-1|TRBJ1-3|few
TGCGCCAGCAGCTTGGAACCAGGGGGTACTGACAGAAACACCATATATTTT
CASSLEPGGTDRNTIYF
>.|TRBV11-2|TRBJ1-2|many
TGTGCCAGCAGCTTAGACAGGGACGCAGGGGGCTACACCTTC
CASSLDRDAGGYTF
>.|TRBV6-1|TRBJ2-5|many
TGTGCCAGCAGCCCCGAGGTTACCCAAGAGACCCAGTACTTC
CASSPEVTQETQYF
>.|TRBV7-3|TRBJ2-3|many
TGTGCCAGCAGCCCTAACGGCCCGGCGAACACAGATACGCAGTATTTT
CASSPNGPANTDTQYF
>.|TRBV12-3/TRBV12-4|TRBJ2-7|many
TGTGCCAGCAGTTTTGGCATCCCCTACGAGCAGTACTTC
CASSFGIPYEQYF
>.|TRBV15|TRBJ1-5|.
TGTGCCACCAGCAGAGATTTACGGCCCCAGCATTTT
CATSRDLRPQHF
>.|TRBV5-1|TRBJ2-3|.
TGCGCCAGCAGCTTGGTGGTGGGGGGGCCAGATACGCAGTATTTT
CASSLVVGGPDTQYF
>.|TRBV28|TRBJ2-1|few
TGTGCCAGCATGGTGGGAGCCTACAATGAGCAGTTCTTC
CASMVGAYNEQFF
>.|TRBV6-7|TRBJ2-5|.
TGTGCCAGCAGTTACCCCCTTAAGTACTTC
CASSYPLKYF
>.|TRBV2|TRBJ1-5|few
TGTGCCAGCAACAGGGTTATCAATCAGCCCCAGCATTTT
CASNRVINQPQHF
>.|TRBV2|TRBJ2-7|.
TGTGTCAGCAGTGAGAGGATGCACTACAATGAGCAGTACTTC
CVSSERMHYNEQYF
>.|TRBV5-1|TRBJ2-7|many
TGCGCCAGCAGCAAGCCGGGACACCTCTACGAGCAGTACTTC
CASSKPGHLYEQYF
>.|TRBV30|TRBJ1-5|many
TGTGCCTGGAGCGCGGGGGTTAGCAATCAGCCCCAGCATTTT
CAWSAGVSNQPQHF
>.|TRBV11-2|TRBJ1-6|many
TGTGCCAGCAGCTTTGAGGTCCGGGCTTCACCCCTCCACTTT
CASSFEVRASPLHF
>.|TRBV10-3|TRBJ2-6|few
TGTGCCATCAGTGCGGAGGGGGCACTATCTGGGGCCAACGTCCTGACTTTC
CAISAEGALSGANVLTF
>.|TRBV6-2/TRBV6-3|TRBJ1-2|many
TGTGCCAGCAGTTCAGTCGACCGATACTATGGCTACACCTTC
CASSSVDRYYGYTF
>.|TRBV6-1|TRBJ2-3|.
TGTGCCAGCAGTGACCCGGGACTTATGGTGTATACGCAGTATTTT
CASSDPGLMVYTQYF
>.|TRBV2|TRBJ1-6|many
TGTGCCAGCAGCCCCGAAGGCGTCAGCAATAATTCACCCCTCCACTTT
CASSPEGVSNNSPLHF
>TRBD1|TRBV11-1|TRBJ2-5|many
TGTGCCAGCAGCTTAGCATCGTGGGGACAGGGTCGTCAAGAGACCCAGTACTTC
CASSLASWGQGRQETQYF
>TRBD2|TRBV2|TRBJ2-1|.
TGTGCCAGCAGCGTCCGACTAGCGGACAATGAGCAGTTCTTC
CASSVRLADNEQFF
>.|TRBV6-6|TRBJ1-1|many
TGTGCCAGCAGTTACTCTCTCGGCAGAGATGAAGCTTTCTTT
CASSYSLGRDEAFF
>.|TRBV19|TRBJ2-3|few
TGTGCCACCCGCGGCGGGGGCCTGCCTGATACGCAGTATTTT
CATRGGGLPDTQYF
>.|TRBV20-1|TRBJ2-3|many
TGCAGTGCTAGTTCATGGATTGCCACAGATACGCAGTATTTT
CSASSWIATDTQYF
>TRBD1|TRBV11-1|TRBJ2-1|many
TGTGCCAGCAGCTCCAAACAGGGGGCGGGTTACAATGAGCAGTTCTTC
CASSSKQGAGYNEQFF
>.|TRBV27|TRBJ2-2|many
TGTGCCAGCGCTCCGAGGAGGGAAGCGACCGGGGAGCTGTTTTTT
CASAPRREATGELFF
>.|TRBV25-1|TRBJ2-3|few
TGTGCCAGCACTCCCGCCTCGGATTACACAGATACGCAGTATTTT
CASTPASDYTDTQYF
>.|TRBV29-1|TRBJ1-5|once
TGCAGCGTTGCCGGGGGGCAGGGCCAGCCCCAGCATTTT
CSVAGGQGQPQHF
>.|TRBV29-1|TRBJ1-1|few
TGCAGCGTTGGGTCCCGGGGGAGGGGGAGGGGGGGGCCTGAAGCTTTCTTT
CSVGSRGRGRGGPEAFF
>.|TRBV2|TRBJ2-7|few
TGTGCCAGCAGTGAAACTTACAAGGGATACGAGCAGTACTTC
CASSETYKGYEQYF
>TRBD2|TRBV12-3/TRBV12-4|TRBJ2-7|many
TGTGCCAGCAGTTCCGGGAGGATCGACGAGCAGTACTTC
CASSSGRIDEQYF
>.|TRBV18|TRBJ2-7|many
TGTGCCAGCTCACCGGCTTCACATGGCTACGAGCAGTACTTC
CASSPASHGYEQYF
>.|TRBV27|TRBJ2-7|many
TGTGCCAGCAGTTTAGAGACCGGGACAACCTACGAGCAGTACTTC
CASSLETGTTYEQYF
>TRBD1|TRBV12-3/TRBV12-4|TRBJ1-2|many
TGTGCCAGCACGACAGGGAATCGCTACACCTTC
CASTTGNRYTF
>.|TRBV7-9|TRBJ1-2|.
TGTGCCAGCAGCCCCTACGGGGGGCCCTATGGCTACACCTTC
CASSPYGGPYGYTF
>.|TRBV12-3/TRBV12-4|TRBJ2-3|many
TGTGCCAGCAGCCCCGACCTAACAGGCACAGATACGCAGTATTTT
CASSPDLTGTDTQYF
>TRBD1|TRBV6-5|TRBJ1-6|.
TGTGCCAGCAGTTCGGCGACAGGGGTTCATCCCCTCCACTTT
CASSSATGVHPLHF
>TRBD2|TRBV7-9|TRBJ2-7|few
TGTGCCAGCAGCTCCGGACTAGCTGGCGTTTGGCTGTACTTC
CASSSGLAGVWLYF
>TRBD1|TRBV3-1|TRBJ2-1|once
TGTGCCAGCAGCCAACTGGACAGGGTCTGGAATGAGCAGTTCTTC
CASSQLDRVWNEQFF
>TRBD1|TRBV29-1|TRBJ2-1|.
TGCAGCGTTGGGGACAGGGGTTCCTACAATGAGCAGTTCTTC
CSVGDRGSYNEQFF
>.|TRBV20-1|TRBJ1-2|many
TGCAGTGCTAGGGAGGGCTACACCTTC
CSAREGYTF
>.|TRBV5-1|TRBJ2-5|.
TGCGCCAGCAGCTTTGGACACGGGCAGGAGACCCAGTACTTC
CASSFGHGQETQYF
>.|TRBV6-1|TRBJ2-2|many
TGTGCCAGCAACCCAAGGACTGGGGACACCGGGGAGCTGTTTTTT
CASNPRTGDTGELFF
>TRBD2|TRBV15|TRBJ2-1|many
TGTGCCACCAGCGCGAGGACAACGACTAGCGATGAGCAGTTCTTC
CATSARTTTSDEQFF
>.|TRBV20-1|TRBJ2-2|.
TGCAGTGCCCCATCTCAGGGGTACTCCGGGGAGCTGTTTTTT
CSAPSQGYSGELFF
>TRBD2|TRBV28|TRBJ2-1|many
TGTGCCAGCATACTAAGCGGGAGCTCCTACAATGAGCAGTTCTTC
CASILSGSSYNEQFF
>TRBD1|TRBV5-1|TRBJ2-2|.
TGCGCCAGCAGCTTGGATCAGGCAGGGGGTCTCGGGGAGCTGTTTTTT
CASSLDQAGGLGELFF
>TRBD2|TRBV27|TRBJ2-7|.
TGTGCCAGCAGGTTAGGGAGGGCCTCTGGGGAGCAGTACTTC
CASRLGRASGEQYF
>.|TRBV20-1|TRBJ2-3|few
TGCAGTGCTAGAGATCTCAAGCGGACGGGCACAGATACGCAGTATTTT
CSARDLKRTGTDTQYF